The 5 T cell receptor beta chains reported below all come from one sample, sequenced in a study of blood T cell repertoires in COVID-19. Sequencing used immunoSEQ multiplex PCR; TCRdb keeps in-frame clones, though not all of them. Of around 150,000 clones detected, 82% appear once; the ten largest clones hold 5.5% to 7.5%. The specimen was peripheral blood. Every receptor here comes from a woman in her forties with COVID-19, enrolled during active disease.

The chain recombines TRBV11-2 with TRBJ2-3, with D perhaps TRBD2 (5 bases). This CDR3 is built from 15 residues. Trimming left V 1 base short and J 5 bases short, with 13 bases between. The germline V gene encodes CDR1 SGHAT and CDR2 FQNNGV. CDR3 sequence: CASSLVRGSIDTQYF. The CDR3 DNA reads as TGTGCCAGCAGCTTAGTTCGGGGTTCTATAGATACGCAGTATTTT.

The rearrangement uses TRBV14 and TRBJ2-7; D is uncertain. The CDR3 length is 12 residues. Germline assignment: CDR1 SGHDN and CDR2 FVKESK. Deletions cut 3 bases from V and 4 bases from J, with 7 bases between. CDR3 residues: CASSQAPYEQYF. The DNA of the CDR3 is TGTGCCAGCAGCCAGGCTCCGTACGAGCAGTACTTC.

In DNA, the CDR3 is TGCGCCAGCAGGCCACCGGGAAAACTTCGTGAAAACTACGAGCAGTACTTC. It codes for CASRPPGKLRENYEQYF. The genes are TRBV10-2 and TRBJ2-7; D perhaps matches TRBD2 (5 bases). Trimming removed 6 bases from V and 3 bases from J, with 24 bases in between. The CDR3 length is 17 residues. The germline V gene has CDR1 WSHSY and CDR2 SAAADI.

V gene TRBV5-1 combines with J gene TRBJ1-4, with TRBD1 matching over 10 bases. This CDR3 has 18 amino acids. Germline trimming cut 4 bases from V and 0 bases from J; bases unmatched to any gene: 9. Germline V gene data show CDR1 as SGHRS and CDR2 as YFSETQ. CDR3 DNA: TGCGCCAGCAGCGAACCCGGGACAGGGGAATCAACTAATGAAAAACTGTTTTTT. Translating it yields CASSEPGTGESTNEKLFF.

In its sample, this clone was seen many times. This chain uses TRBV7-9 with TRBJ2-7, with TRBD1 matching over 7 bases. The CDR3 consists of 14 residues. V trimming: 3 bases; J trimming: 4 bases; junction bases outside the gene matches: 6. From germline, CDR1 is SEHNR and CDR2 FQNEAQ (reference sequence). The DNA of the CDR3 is TGTGCCAGCAGCTTGCCGGGACAGCCGTACGAGCAGTACTTC. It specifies CASSLPGQPYEQYF.